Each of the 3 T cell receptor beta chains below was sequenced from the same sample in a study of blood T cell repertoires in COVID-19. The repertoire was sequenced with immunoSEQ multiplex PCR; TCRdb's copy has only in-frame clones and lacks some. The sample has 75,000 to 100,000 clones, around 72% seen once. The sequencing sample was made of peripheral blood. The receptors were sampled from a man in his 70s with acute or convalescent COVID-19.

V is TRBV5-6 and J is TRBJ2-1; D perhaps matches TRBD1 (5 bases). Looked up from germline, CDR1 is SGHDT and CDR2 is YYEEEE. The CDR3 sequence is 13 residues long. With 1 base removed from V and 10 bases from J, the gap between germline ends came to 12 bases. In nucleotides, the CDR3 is TGTGCCAGCAGCTTGACCCTAAACAGGGAGCAGTTCTTC. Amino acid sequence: CASSLTLNREQFF.

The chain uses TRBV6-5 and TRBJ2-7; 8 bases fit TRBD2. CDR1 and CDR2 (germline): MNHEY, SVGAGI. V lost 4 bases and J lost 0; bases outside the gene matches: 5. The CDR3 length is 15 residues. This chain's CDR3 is CASSSRAGGSYEQYF. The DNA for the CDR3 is TGTGCCAGCAGTTCCCGGGCGGGGGGCTCCTACGAGCAGTACTTC.

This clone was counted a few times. CDR3 in DNA: TGTGCCAGCAGCGCTATCGGTTTTGCGGGGGAAGAGACCCAGTACTTC. It translates to CASSAIGFAGEETQYF. The V and J genes are TRBV9 and TRBJ2-5, with 7 bases that match TRBD2. V was clipped by 3 bases and J by 3 bases; unmatched bases: 11. The germline V gene has CDR1 SGDLS and CDR2 YYNGEE. The CDR3 is 16 residues long.